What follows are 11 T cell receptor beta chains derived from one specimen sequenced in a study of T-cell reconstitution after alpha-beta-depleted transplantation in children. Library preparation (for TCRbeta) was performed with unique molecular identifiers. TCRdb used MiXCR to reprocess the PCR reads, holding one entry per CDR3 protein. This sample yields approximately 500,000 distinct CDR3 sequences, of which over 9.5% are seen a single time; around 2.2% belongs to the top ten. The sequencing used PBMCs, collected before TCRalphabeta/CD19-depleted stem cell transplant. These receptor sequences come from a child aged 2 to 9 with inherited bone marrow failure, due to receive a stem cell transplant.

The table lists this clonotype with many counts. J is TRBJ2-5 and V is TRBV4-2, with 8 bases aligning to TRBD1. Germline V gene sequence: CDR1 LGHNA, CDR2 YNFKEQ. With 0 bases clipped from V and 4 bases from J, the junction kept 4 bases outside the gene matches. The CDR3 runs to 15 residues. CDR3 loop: CASSQDDRGGETQYF. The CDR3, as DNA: TGTGCCAGCAGCCAAGATGACAGGGGCGGAGAGACCCAGTACTTC.

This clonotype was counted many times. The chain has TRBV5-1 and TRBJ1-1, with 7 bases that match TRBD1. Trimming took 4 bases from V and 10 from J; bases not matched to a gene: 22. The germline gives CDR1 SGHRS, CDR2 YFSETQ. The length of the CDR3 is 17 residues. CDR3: CASSMTPKTFQGGGAFF. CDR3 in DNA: TGCGCCAGCAGCATGACTCCTAAGACATTTCAGGGGGGAGGAGCTTTCTTT. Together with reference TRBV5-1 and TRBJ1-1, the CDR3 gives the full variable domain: KAGVTQTPRYLIKTRGQQVTLSCSPISGHRSVSWYQQTPGQGLQFLFEYFSETQRNKGNFPGRFSGRQFSNSRSEMNVSTLELGDSALYLCASSMTPKTFQGGGAFFGQGTRLTVV.

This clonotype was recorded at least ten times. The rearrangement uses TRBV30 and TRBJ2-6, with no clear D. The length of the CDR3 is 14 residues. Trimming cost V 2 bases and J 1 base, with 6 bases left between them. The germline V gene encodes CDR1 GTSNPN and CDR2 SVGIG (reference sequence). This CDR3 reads CAWSPGSGANVLTF. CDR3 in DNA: TGTGCCTGGAGTCCTGGGTCTGGGGCCAACGTCCTGACTTTC.

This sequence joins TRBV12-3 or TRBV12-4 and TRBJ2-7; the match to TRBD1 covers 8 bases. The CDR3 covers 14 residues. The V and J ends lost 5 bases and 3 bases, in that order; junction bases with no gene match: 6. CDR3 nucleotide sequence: TGTGCCAGCAGTGACGGGACAGGAGACTACGAGCAGTACTTC. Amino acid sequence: CASSDGTGDYEQYF.

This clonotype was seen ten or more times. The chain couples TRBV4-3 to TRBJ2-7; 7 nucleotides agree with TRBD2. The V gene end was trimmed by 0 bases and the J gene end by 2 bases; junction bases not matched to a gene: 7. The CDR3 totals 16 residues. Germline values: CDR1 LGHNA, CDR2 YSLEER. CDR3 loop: CASSQDWPSGPYEQYF. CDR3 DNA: TGCGCCAGCAGCCAAGATTGGCCTAGCGGCCCCTACGAGCAGTACTTC.

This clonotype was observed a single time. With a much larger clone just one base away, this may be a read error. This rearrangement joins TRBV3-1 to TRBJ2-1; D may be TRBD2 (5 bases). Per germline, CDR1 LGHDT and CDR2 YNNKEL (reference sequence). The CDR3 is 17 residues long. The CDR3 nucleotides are TGTGCCTGCAGCCAAGATACTTGGCGGGCCGAGGGCAATGAGCAGTTCTTC. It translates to CACSQDTWRAEGNEQFF.

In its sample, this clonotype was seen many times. CDR3 loop: CSARAWDRDYGYTF. The DNA of the CDR3 is TGCAGTGCTAGAGCCTGGGACAGGGACTATGGCTACACCTTC. The V and J genes are TRBV20-1 and TRBJ1-2, with 9 bases matching TRBD1. J lost 3 bases, V lost 1 base, and 3 bases had no gene match. The germline V gene has CDR1 DFQATT and CDR2 SNEGSKA (reference sequence). The CDR3 is 14 residues long.

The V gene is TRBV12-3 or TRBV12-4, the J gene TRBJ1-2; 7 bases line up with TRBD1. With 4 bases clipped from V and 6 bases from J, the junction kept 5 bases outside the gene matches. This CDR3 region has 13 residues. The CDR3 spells CASSWDSRNGYTF. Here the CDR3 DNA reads TGTGCCAGCAGTTGGGACAGTAGGAATGGCTACACCTTC.

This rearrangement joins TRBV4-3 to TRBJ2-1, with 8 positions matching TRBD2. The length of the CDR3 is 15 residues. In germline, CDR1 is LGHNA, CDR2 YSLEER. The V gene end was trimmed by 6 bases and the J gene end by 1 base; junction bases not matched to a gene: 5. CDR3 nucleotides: TGCGCCAGCAGTCCCGAGCGGGAGTCCTACAATGAGCAGTTCTTC. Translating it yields CASSPERESYNEQFF.

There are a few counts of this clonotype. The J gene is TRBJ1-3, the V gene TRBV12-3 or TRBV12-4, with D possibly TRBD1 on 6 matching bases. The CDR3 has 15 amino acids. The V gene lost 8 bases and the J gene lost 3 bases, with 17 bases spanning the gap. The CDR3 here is CASPTGGAHGNTIYF. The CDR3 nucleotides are TGTGCCAGCCCCACGGGGGGGGCTCATGGAAACACCATATATTTT.

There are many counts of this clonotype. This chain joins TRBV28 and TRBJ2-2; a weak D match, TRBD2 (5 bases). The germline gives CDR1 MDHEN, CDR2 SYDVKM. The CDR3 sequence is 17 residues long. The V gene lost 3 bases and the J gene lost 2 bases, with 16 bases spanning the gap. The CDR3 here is CASSFTREHLNTGELFF. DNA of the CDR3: TGTGCCAGCAGTTTCACCCGGGAACACCTCAACACCGGGGAGCTGTTTTTT.